Below, 32 T cell receptor beta chains from the same sample are listed, as sequenced in a study of control samples from healthy donors and cancer patients (dated by TCRdb to the early 2020s). The library was made by the immunoSEQ multiplex PCR assay. This immuneACCESS table, as held by TCRdb, lists in-frame sequences with V and J called but not all clones. Of the missing ones, under half trace to an unresolved V gene in checked studies; the others have no known cause. Present in this sample are tens of thousands of clones, 70% to 90% of which were seen just once. The ten largest clones capture around a fifth of the sample. Sequencing input: blood. These TCRs come from a man aged 45 to 65 in good health.

The chain recombines TRBV3-1 (or the pseudogene TRBV3-2) with TRBJ1-5; D remains unclear. This CDR3 has 15 residues. Trimming left V 4 bases short and J 4 bases short, with 14 bases between. Germline V gene lookup returns CDR1 LGHDT and CDR2 YNNKEL (reference sequence). The chain's CDR3 is CASSLNGFGNQPQHF. The CDR3 nucleotides read TGTGCCAGCAGCCTGAACGGGTTCGGAAATCAGCCCCAGCATTTT.

V usage is TRBV5-1 and J usage is TRBJ2-3; perhaps TRBD2 as D (7 bases). V lost 3 bases and J 5 bases, leaving 13 bases between the germline ends. Germline CDR1 SGHRS, CDR2 YFSETQ. This CDR3 contains 14 residues. This chain's CDR3 is CASSYGLGGDTQYF. As DNA, the CDR3 is TGCGCCAGCAGCTACGGACTAGGGGGAGATACGCAGTATTTT.

The rearrangement uses TRBV5-4 and TRBJ2-3, with 14 bases identical to TRBD2. V lost 4 bases to trimming and J lost 1 base; unmatched junction nucleotides: 11. CDR1 is SGHNT and CDR2 is YYREEE in the germline V gene (reference sequence). The CDR3 runs to 19 residues. This CDR3 reads CASSVTGTSGSGGTDTQYF. DNA for the CDR3: TGTGCCAGCAGCGTCACCGGGACTAGCGGGAGCGGTGGCACAGATACGCAGTATTTT.

This rearrangement joins TRBV12-3 or TRBV12-4 to TRBJ1-3; D gene uncertain. The CDR3 length is 13 residues. The V end was cut by 5 bases, the J end by 1 base, with 6 bases between. This chain's CDR3 is CASSEASGNTIYF. The DNA for the CDR3 is TGTGCCAGCAGTGAGGCGTCTGGAAACACCATATATTTT.

The V and J genes are TRBV11-3 and TRBJ2-1; possibly TRBD2 for D (6 bases). V lost 5 bases to trimming and J lost 6 bases, with 20 bases between them. Per germline, CDR1 SGHNT and CDR2 YENEEA. The CDR3 covers 16 residues. CDR3 sequence: CASSAVGTSSINEQFF. The CDR3 DNA follows: TGTGCCAGCAGCGCAGTCGGAACTAGCTCCATCAATGAGCAGTTCTTC.

The chain combines TRBV24-1 with TRBJ1-2; D unclear. V was cut by 4 bases and J by 4 bases, with 9 bases left in between. CDR1 and CDR2 (germline): KGHDR, SFDVKD. The CDR3 runs to 13 residues. Written as DNA, the CDR3 is TGTGCCACCAGTGAAAACAGATTCTATGGCTACACCTTC. Protein: CATSENRFYGYTF.

The V and J genes are TRBV5-5 and TRBJ1-5; 7 bases map to TRBD1. The CDR3 runs to 16 residues. With 4 bases clipped from V and 3 bases from J, the junction kept 10 bases outside the gene matches. CDR1 and CDR2 (germline): SGHKS, YYEKEE (reference sequence). The CDR3 DNA reads as TGTGCCAGCAGCGATACGGGACAGATTATCAATCAGCCCCAGCATTTT. Residues: CASSDTGQIINQPQHF. The full variable domain, with the rest looked up from reference TRBV5-5 and TRBJ1-5, is DAGVTQSPTHLIKTRGQQVTLRCSPISGHKSVSWYQQVLGQGPQFIFQYYEKEERGRGNFPDRFSARQFPNYSSELNVNALLLGDSALYLCASSDTGQIINQPQHFGDGTRLSIL.

V and J are TRBV5-5 and TRBJ1-1; the D is unclear. This CDR3 comprises 15 residues. V shed 0 bases and J shed 0 bases, with 9 bases lying between them. CDR1 SGHKS and CDR2 YYEKEE come from the germline V gene (reference sequence). The CDR3, as DNA: TGTGCCAGCAGCTTGGCCGAGACGGTGAACACTGAAGCTTTCTTT. This codes for CASSLAETVNTEAFF.

J is TRBJ2-3 and V is TRBV5-1; 7 bases are a match to TRBD2. CDR3 length: 15 amino acids. Germline-derived CDR1 and CDR2 are SGHRS and YFSETQ. V was clipped by 4 bases and J by 0 bases; unmatched bases: 5. The CDR3 spells CASSVLATSTDTQYF. The CDR3 coding sequence is TGCGCCAGCAGCGTACTAGCGACTAGCACAGATACGCAGTATTTT.

This sequence joins TRBV24-1 and TRBJ2-4, with D possibly matching TRBD2 (5 bases). Germline CDR1 and CDR2: KGHDR and SFDVKD. The CDR3 loop spans 10 amino acids. The DNA of the CDR3 is TGTTCCCGGTTCGGGGACATTCAGTACTTC. Encoded protein: CSRFGDIQYF.

The chain uses TRBV30 and TRBJ1-2; D may be TRBD1 (6 bases). Germline assignment: CDR1 GTSNPN and CDR2 SVGIG (reference sequence). Trimming cost V 0 bases and J 5 bases, with 10 bases left between them. The CDR3 totals 13 residues. The CDR3 sequence is CAWSVQGLYGYTF. In nucleotides, the CDR3 is TGTGCCTGGAGTGTACAGGGCTTATATGGCTACACCTTC.

The chain uses TRBV24-1 and TRBJ2-1, with TRBD2 identical over 9 bases. The germline CDR1 and CDR2 sequences are KGHDR and SFDVKD. This CDR3 spans 15 amino acids. V dropped 5 bases and J dropped 6; count of bases not matched to a gene: 7. As DNA, the CDR3 is TGTGCCACCAGTGTGGGCGGGAGGGCATCCAATGAGCAGTTCTTC. Translated, it gives CATSVGGRASNEQFF.

This sequence joins TRBV6-2 or TRBV6-3 and TRBJ2-3; D remains unclear. CDR1 MNHEY and CDR2 SVGEGT come from the germline V gene. The V gene lost 4 bases and the J gene lost 2 bases, with 13 bases spanning the gap. This CDR3 contains 15 residues. The CDR3 nucleotides read TGTGCCAGCAGTTCCCGCAGTATCTCCACAGATACGCAGTATTTT. Translating gives CASSSRSISTDTQYF.

V is TRBV7-2 and J is TRBJ2-1; the match to TRBD2 covers 9 bases. Germline CDR1 and CDR2: SGHTA and FQGNSA. V dropped 7 bases and J dropped 3; count of bases not matched to a gene: 10. The CDR3 contains 16 residues. The CDR3 reads CASTPFSGSVYNEQFF. CDR3 nucleotides: TGTGCCAGCACCCCTTTTAGCGGGAGTGTCTACAATGAGCAGTTCTTC. The full variable domain, in which reference TRBV7-2 and TRBJ2-1 provide the parts outside the CDR3, is GAGVSQSPSNKVTEKGKDVELRCDPISGHTALYWYRQSLGQGLEFLIYFQGNSAPDKSGLPSDRFSAERTGGSVSTLTIQRTQQEDSAVYLCASTPFSGSVYNEQFFGPGTRLTVL.

The V call is TRBV6-5, the J call TRBJ1-5; D remains ambiguous. Between the trimmed V and J ends, which lost 6 bases and 4 bases, there was a span of 16 bases. In germline, CDR1 is MNHEY, CDR2 SVGAGI. This CDR3 spans 15 amino acids. DNA for the CDR3: TGTGCCAGCAGCCCGGGATTTCTTCTGAATCAGCCCCAGCATTTT. Its translation: CASSPGFLLNQPQHF.

V and J are TRBV19 and TRBJ2-5; TRBD1 matches 11 bases. Losses at the gene ends were 4 bases for V and 4 bases for J; bases not matched to a gene: 8. The CDR3 covers 16 residues. Looked up from germline, CDR1 is LNHDA and CDR2 is SQIVND (reference sequence). The CDR3 is CASSRERTGGSETQYF. The CDR3, as DNA: TGTGCCAGTAGTAGAGAACGGACAGGGGGCTCAGAGACCCAGTACTTC.

The chain recombines TRBV29-1 with TRBJ2-5; possibly TRBD2 for D (6 bases). V gave up 1 base and J gave up 5 bases, with 17 bases separating them. The length of the CDR3 is 15 residues. Germline V lookup: CDR1 SQVTM, CDR2 ANQGSEA. CDR3 nucleotide sequence: TGCAGCGTTGAAGTGTACGGGGGAGTTGGGGAGACCCAGTACTTC. The encoded protein is CSVEVYGGVGETQYF.

The V gene is TRBV7-8, the J gene TRBJ2-3, with 12 bases identical to TRBD1. The J segment lost 4 bases and the V segment lost 6 bases, leaving 11 bases of the junction unmatched. The CDR3 has 17 residues. Germline assignment: CDR1 SGHVS and CDR2 FQNEAQ. DNA for the CDR3: TGTGCCAGCAGTCGGGACAGGGGGCGAGCGGGGGCAGATACGCAGTATTTT. Protein product: CASSRDRGRAGADTQYF.

V is TRBV1 and J is TRBJ1-2; the tabulated D call, TRBD1, remains unverified against the DNA. TRBV1 has pseudogene status. The CDR3 is made up of 16 amino acids. CDR3: CTSSPRTALTLYGYTF. In nucleotides, the CDR3 is TGCACCAGCAGCCCCCGGACAGCGCTTACTCTCTATGGCTACACCTTC.

The V and J genes are TRBV30 and TRBJ1-1; perhaps TRBD1 as D (5 bases). CDR1 and CDR2 (germline): GTSNPN, SVGIG (reference sequence). V was shortened by 7 bases and J by 4 bases, with 13 bases between the two germline ends. The CDR3 extends over 12 amino acids. The CDR3 spells CASGRDRTEAFF. The DNA for the CDR3 is TGTGCCTCAGGGAGGGACCGCACTGAAGCTTTCTTT.

Only a few counts were recorded for this clone. This chain uses TRBV14 with TRBJ2-5; TRBD2 matches at 8 bases. Germline-derived CDR1 and CDR2 are SGHDN and FVKESK. The V segment lost 3 bases and the J segment 4 bases; nucleotides outside the gene matches: 16. CDR3 length: 18 amino acids. CDR3 bases: TGTGCCAGCAGCCAGAATCGTGGAGGAGGACTAGCAGGAGAGACCCAGTACTTC. Its protein is CASSQNRGGGLAGETQYF.

The V call is TRBV9, the J call TRBJ1-2; D remains ambiguous. Trimming left V 0 bases short and J 0 bases short, with 6 bases between. The CDR3 runs to 14 residues. CDR1 and CDR2 (germline): SGDLS, YYNGEE. CDR3 sequence (DNA): TGTGCCAGCAGCGTAGGGTTATCTAACTATGGCTACACCTTC. This codes for CASSVGLSNYGYTF.

This chain uses TRBV5-1 with TRBJ2-3; TRBD1 matches at 9 bases. Trimming took 3 bases from V and 4 from J; bases not matched to a gene: 9. Germline CDR1 reads SGHRS; CDR2 reads YFSETQ. CDR3 length equals 16 residues. In nucleotides, the CDR3 is TGCGCCAGCAGCTGGACCCCGGGACAGGGTGCAGATACGCAGTATTTT. Translating gives CASSWTPGQGADTQYF.

The gene calls are TRBV13 and TRBJ2-3; 11 bases align to TRBD2. V trimming: 1 base; J trimming: 10 bases; junction bases outside the gene matches: 1. This CDR3 has 13 residues. Germline CDR1 is PRHDT and CDR2 is FYEKMQ (reference sequence). CDR3 DNA sequence: TGTGCCAGCAGCTTAGTAGCGGGAGGGGCGCAGTATTTT. As protein: CASSLVAGGAQYF. The full variable domain, completed using reference TRBV13 and TRBJ2-3, is AAGVIQSPRHLIKEKRETATLKCYPIPRHDTVYWYQQGPGQDPQFLISFYEKMQSDKGSIPDRFSAQQFSDYHSELNMSSLELGDSALYFCASSLVAGGAQYFGPGTRLTVL.

The chain carries TRBV15 and TRBJ1-1, with D unresolved. V was clipped by 0 bases and J by 5 bases, with 16 bases between them. Germline CDR1 LNHNV, CDR2 YYDKDF (reference sequence). This CDR3 spans 16 amino acids. The CDR3 DNA follows: TGTGCCACCAGCAGAGAGGAGGGATTGGGGTGGACTGAAGCTTTCTTT. This codes for CATSREEGLGWTEAFF.

The chain recombines TRBV19 with TRBJ1-2; perhaps TRBD1 as D (5 bases). The germline CDR1 and CDR2 sequences are LNHDA and SQIVND (reference sequence). The length of the CDR3 is 12 residues. Trimming left V 7 bases short and J 8 bases short, with 14 bases between. The CDR3: CASNFVGTGYTF. The CDR3 DNA reads TGTGCCAGTAATTTCGTCGGGACGGGCTACACCTTC.

This chain uses TRBV7-2 with TRBJ1-6; 8 bases are shared with TRBD1. The ends lost 3 bases at V and 10 bases at J; junction bases unmatched: 8. The CDR3 is made up of 15 amino acids. Germline V gene sequence: CDR1 SGHTA, CDR2 FQGNSA. CDR3 sequence (DNA): TGTGCCAGCAGCTTCTCAACAGGGGGAGGATCACCCCTCCACTTT. The encoded protein is CASSFSTGGGSPLHF.

In its sample, this clone was seen once. J is TRBJ2-6 and V is TRBV18, with D possibly TRBD2 on 6 matching bases. CDR3 length equals 18 residues. Germline CDR1 is KGHSH and CDR2 is LQKENI. Trimming took 2 bases from V and 3 from J, leaving 17 bases between them. In nucleotides, the CDR3 is TGTGCCAGCTCACCAGCCTGGGACTTCTCTCTTGGGGCCAACGTCCTGACTTTC. Amino acid sequence: CASSPAWDFSLGANVLTF.

The rearrangement links TRBV4-2 to TRBJ2-5; tentative D call: TRBD2 (5 bases). CDR3 length: 16 amino acids. Deletions cut 0 bases from V and 5 bases from J, with 16 bases between. Per germline, CDR1 LGHNA and CDR2 YNFKEQ. CDR3 DNA sequence: TGTGCCAGCAGCCAAGATCGGGTGGGAGCATCCGAGACCCAGTACTTC. Translating gives CASSQDRVGASETQYF.

J is TRBJ2-3 and V is TRBV5-1, with 8 bases aligning to TRBD2. The CDR3 is made up of 13 amino acids. With V trimmed by 6 bases and J by 6 bases, 6 bases remained unmatched. Germline loops: CDR1 SGHRS, CDR2 YFSETQ. CDR3 nucleotide sequence: TGCGCCAGCAATGCAGCGGGAGTGGATACGCAGTATTTT. Translating it yields CASNAAGVDTQYF.

A single count supports this clone. The chain's CDR3 is CASSLRSYNEQFF. CDR3 sequence (DNA): TGTGCCAGCAGCCTCCGCTCCTACAATGAGCAGTTCTTC. J is TRBJ2-1 and V is TRBV27; D not resolved. The V and J ends lost 6 bases and 0 bases respectively, with 6 bases between them. The length of the CDR3 is 13 residues. Germline lookup yields CDR1 MNHEY and CDR2 SMNVEV (reference sequence).

The rearrangement uses TRBV24-1 and TRBJ2-3; perhaps TRBD2 as D (5 bases). Germline V gene data show CDR1 as KGHDR and CDR2 as SFDVKD. This CDR3 has 14 residues. Trimming shortened V by 5 bases and J by 5 bases, and 13 bases separated the two germline ends. The CDR3 DNA reads TGTGCCACCAGTGGGACCCTAGCAGGAGATACGCAGTATTTT. Its translation: CATSGTLAGDTQYF.